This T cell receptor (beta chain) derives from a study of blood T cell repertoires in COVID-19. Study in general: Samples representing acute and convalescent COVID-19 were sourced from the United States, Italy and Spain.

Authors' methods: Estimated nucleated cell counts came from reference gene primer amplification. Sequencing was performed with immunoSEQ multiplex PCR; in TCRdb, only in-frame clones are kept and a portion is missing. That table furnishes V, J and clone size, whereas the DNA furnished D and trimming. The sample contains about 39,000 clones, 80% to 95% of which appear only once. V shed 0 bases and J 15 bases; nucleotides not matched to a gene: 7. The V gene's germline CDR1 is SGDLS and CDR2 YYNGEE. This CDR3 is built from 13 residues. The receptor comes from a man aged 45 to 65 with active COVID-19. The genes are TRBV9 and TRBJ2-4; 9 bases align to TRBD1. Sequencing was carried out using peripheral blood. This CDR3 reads CASSVGGTGKRYF. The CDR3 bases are TGTGCCAGCAGCGTAGGTGGGACAGGGAAGAGGTACTTC.